One and the same sample provided the 22 T cell receptor beta chains below, sequenced in a study of T-cell memory formation after mild COVID-19. TCRdb redid the calling of the 5' RACE reads with MiXCR, one entry per CDR3 protein. Of 200,000 to 250,000 distinct CDR3 sequences in the sample, 8% to 9.5% were seen once. Sequenced: PBMCs or a T cell subset sorted from them (not recorded which). Receptor source: a man aged 18 to 35 who had mild COVID-19 (a few samples of this study predate the infection). Cell type and time point are not known.

This clonotype was found a few times. The chain is built from TRBV27 and TRBJ1-5; a possible D gene is TRBD1 (5 bases). The CDR3 totals 14 residues. The germline gives CDR1 MNHEY, CDR2 SMNVEV (reference sequence). Between the trimmed V and J ends, which lost 2 bases and 4 bases, there was a span of 9 bases. Here the CDR3 reads CASSLQGLNQPQHF. CDR3 DNA sequence: TGTGCCAGCAGTTTACAGGGACTGAATCAGCCCCAGCATTTT.

This clonotype was observed at least ten times. The chain joins TRBV15 to TRBJ2-5; D is uncertain. CDR1 and CDR2 (germline): LNHNV, YYDKDF (reference sequence). Trimming removed 0 bases at V and 5 bases at J, with 4 bases between. The CDR3 extends over 12 amino acids. The CDR3 DNA is TGTGCCACCAGCAGAGATTTGGAGACCCAGTACTTC. Its translation is CATSRDLETQYF.

The chain has TRBV7-2 and TRBJ2-1, with 11 bases lining up with TRBD2. Germline V lookup: CDR1 SGHTA, CDR2 FQGNSA. J was trimmed by 0 bases and V by 1 base; bases with no gene match: 5. The CDR3 extends over 18 amino acids. The CDR3 nucleotides are TGTGCCAGCAGCTTAGTCTGGCTAGCGGGGGGCTCCTACAATGAGCAGTTCTTC. Its protein product is CASSLVWLAGGSYNEQFF.

The V gene is TRBV5-1, the J gene TRBJ1-2; no reliable D call. The CDR3 consists of 14 residues. Germline V lookup: CDR1 SGHRS, CDR2 YFSETQ. Trimming shortened V by 0 bases and J by 5 bases, and 11 bases separated the two germline ends. The CDR3 protein is CASSLAVDPYGYTF. CDR3 DNA sequence: TGCGCCAGCAGCTTGGCGGTGGACCCTTATGGCTACACCTTC.

This clonotype has only a few counts. The chain uses TRBV15 and TRBJ2-7, with D possibly TRBD1 on 6 matching bases. CDR3 length: 13 amino acids. V was pared by 6 bases and J by 3 bases, with 12 bases between. The V gene's germline CDR1 is LNHNV and CDR2 YYDKDF (reference sequence). The DNA for the CDR3 is TGTGCCACCAGTACAGGGAGCGACTACGAGCAGTACTTC. Amino acids: CATSTGSDYEQYF.

The chain links TRBV28 to TRBJ2-1; 7 nucleotides line up with TRBD2. With V trimmed by 10 bases and J by 8 bases, 11 bases remained unmatched. The CDR3 is made up of 13 amino acids. Germline-derived CDR1 and CDR2 are MDHEN and SYDVKM. This CDR3 reads CATGGKPADEQFF. The CDR3, as DNA: TGTGCCACCGGGGGGAAACCTGCGGATGAGCAGTTCTTC. Full variable domain (missing parts from reference TRBV28 and TRBJ2-1): DVKVTQSSRYLVKRTGEKVFLECVQDMDHENMFWYRQDPGLGLRLIYFSYDVKMKEKGDIPEGYSVSREKKERFSLILESASTNQTSMYLCATGGKPADEQFFGPGTRLTVL.

The CDR3 DNA follows: TGTGCCAGCAGTCTAGACAGGGATCGCTTCGGCTACACCTTC. Translating gives CASSLDRDRFGYTF. The chain links TRBV12-3 or TRBV12-4 to TRBJ1-2, with 7 bases that match TRBD1. The CDR3 length is 14 residues. Trimming cost V 5 bases and J 8 bases; bases outside gene matches: 11.

V is TRBV11-2 and J is TRBJ1-2; possibly TRBD1 for D (5 bases). This CDR3 comprises 16 residues. Germline values: CDR1 SGHAT, CDR2 FQNNGV. V lost 5 bases and J lost 4, with 20 bases in between. The CDR3 reads CASSPVQGMLFYGYTF. For the CDR3, the DNA is TGTGCCAGCAGCCCCGTCCAGGGCATGCTTTTCTATGGCTACACCTTC.

The sample holds a few counts of this clonotype. The chain has TRBV20-1 and TRBJ2-3, with 13 positions matching TRBD2. Germline V CDR1 and CDR2: DFQATT, SNEGSKA (reference sequence). The J segment lost 0 bases and the V segment lost 3 bases, leaving 9 bases of the junction unmatched. The length of the CDR3 is 18 residues. CDR3 DNA: TGCAGTGCTAGTCGGACTAGCGGGGGCCTCCCTAGCACAGATACGCAGTATTTT. Amino acids: CSASRTSGGLPSTDTQYF.

This clonotype was observed many times. This chain connects TRBV20-1 to TRBJ1-1; a possible D gene is TRBD1 (6 bases). In germline, CDR1 is DFQATT, CDR2 SNEGSKA (reference sequence). Trimming stripped 6 bases from V and 0 bases from J, with 14 bases between. This CDR3 contains 14 residues. CDR3 DNA: TGCAGTGCAACGACAGGCCTTATGAACACTGAAGCTTTCTTT. Residues: CSATTGLMNTEAFF.

The chain joins TRBV4-3 to TRBJ1-5; TRBD1 matches 7 bases. J lost 7 bases, V lost 3 bases, and 6 bases had no gene match. Germline V gene data show CDR1 as LGHNA and CDR2 as YSLEER. The CDR3 is 14 amino acids. As DNA, the CDR3 is TGCGCCAGCAGCCAGGCCACAGGGGTACAGCCCCAGCATTTT. This gives the protein CASSQATGVQPQHF.

Only a few counts were recorded for this clonotype. V is TRBV4-2 and J is TRBJ2-5; a weak D match, TRBD1 (5 bases). CDR1 is LGHNA and CDR2 is YNFKEQ in the germline V gene. The CDR3 consists of 17 residues. The V end lost 4 bases, the J end lost 2 bases, and 20 bases lay between the germline ends. CDR3 nucleotides: TGTGCCAGCAGCCCGACAGTGACGGTATCGAGTCAAGAGACCCAGTACTTC. This translates into CASSPTVTVSSQETQYF.

This clonotype was detected only a few times. In DNA, the CDR3 is TGCGCCAGCAGCTTGGAGATAGGGGGCGCAGATACGCAGTATTTT. Its protein is CASSLEIGGADTQYF. The chain employs TRBV5-1 and TRBJ2-3, with TRBD1 matching over 7 bases. J was trimmed by 4 bases and V by 0 bases; bases with no gene match: 5. Germline CDR1 reads SGHRS; CDR2 reads YFSETQ. CDR3 size: 15 residues.

The rearrangement joins TRBV28 to TRBJ2-1; D gene unclear. Trimming took off 6 bases at V and 8 bases at J, with 11 bases between the two ends. CDR1 and CDR2 (germline): MDHEN, SYDVKM. The CDR3 is 12 amino acids. This CDR3 reads CASSQSMDEQFF. As DNA, the CDR3 is TGTGCCAGCAGCCAGTCCATGGATGAGCAGTTCTTC.

The CDR3 region is CASSLAGTGVGELFF. The CDR3, as DNA: TGTGCCAGCAGTTTAGCGGGGACAGGGGTCGGGGAGCTGTTTTTT. The rearrangement uses TRBV12-3 or TRBV12-4 and TRBJ2-2, with TRBD1 identical over 10 bases. Unmatched junction bases numbered 2, after V lost 0 bases and J lost 7 bases. This CDR3 is 15 amino acids long.

The V call is TRBV3-1, the J call TRBJ1-2; D is undetermined. Germline CDR1 reads LGHDT; CDR2 reads YNNKEL (reference sequence). The V gene lost 1 base and the J gene lost 4 bases, with 7 bases spanning the gap. The CDR3 runs 13 residues. CDR3 sequence: CASSQGSSYGYTF. The CDR3 DNA sequence: TGTGCCAGCAGCCAAGGGTCCAGCTATGGCTACACCTTC.

The genes are TRBV24-1 and TRBJ2-1; weak D call: TRBD1 (5 bases). The CDR3 spans 14 residues. V was cut by 4 bases and J by 3 bases, with 9 bases left in between. From germline, CDR1 is KGHDR and CDR2 SFDVKD. In DNA, the CDR3 is TGTGCCACCAGTGACTCGACAGTCTACAATGAGCAGTTCTTC. Amino acids: CATSDSTVYNEQFF.

This clonotype was found a few times. This chain links TRBV5-1 with TRBJ2-7; 9 nucleotides align to TRBD1. Germline loops: CDR1 SGHRS, CDR2 YFSETQ. Trimming removed 4 bases from V and 5 bases from J; junction bases left unmatched: 13. The CDR3 sequence is 16 residues long. In nucleotides, the CDR3 is TGCGCCAGCAGCCCTCGACCCGGGACAGGGTACCACGAGCAGTACTTC. Translating gives CASSPRPGTGYHEQYF.

J is TRBJ1-5 and V is TRBV28; a possible D gene is TRBD1 (5 bases). Trimming took 1 base from V and 7 from J, leaving 17 bases between them. This CDR3 is 16 amino acids long. Germline V gives CDR1 MDHEN, CDR2 SYDVKM. The CDR3 loop is CASSLLQEWRGQPQHF. The DNA for the CDR3 is TGTGCCAGCAGTTTATTACAGGAATGGAGGGGACAGCCCCAGCATTTT.

This clonotype was found a few times. The V and J genes are TRBV6-1 and TRBJ2-7; D may correspond to TRBD1 or TRBD2 (5 bases each). Germline CDR1 is MNHNS and CDR2 is SASEGT. This CDR3 contains 14 residues. Deletions cut 3 bases from V and 4 bases from J, with 13 bases between. CDR3 region: CASSERDGFYEQYF. CDR3 nucleotide sequence: TGTGCCAGCAGTGAGAGGGACGGATTTTACGAGCAGTACTTC.

This clonotype occurred a few times. V gene TRBV7-9 combines with J gene TRBJ1-2, with D unclear. In germline, CDR1 is SEHNR, CDR2 FQNEAQ (reference sequence). The V end was cut by 3 bases, the J end by 2 bases, with 7 bases between. The CDR3 has 13 residues. The CDR3 nucleotides read TGTGCCAGCAGCTTTGGGTACAACTATGGCTACACCTTC. This encodes CASSFGYNYGYTF.

The CDR3 spells CSAREDINYGYTF. The DNA for the CDR3 is TGCAGTGCTAGAGAGGACATTAACTATGGCTACACCTTC. The chain has TRBV20-1 and TRBJ1-2, with D perhaps matching TRBD1 (5 bases). V lost 0 bases and J lost 1, with 6 bases in between. This CDR3 spans 13 amino acids. Per the germline V gene, CDR1 is DFQATT and CDR2 is SNEGSKA (reference sequence).